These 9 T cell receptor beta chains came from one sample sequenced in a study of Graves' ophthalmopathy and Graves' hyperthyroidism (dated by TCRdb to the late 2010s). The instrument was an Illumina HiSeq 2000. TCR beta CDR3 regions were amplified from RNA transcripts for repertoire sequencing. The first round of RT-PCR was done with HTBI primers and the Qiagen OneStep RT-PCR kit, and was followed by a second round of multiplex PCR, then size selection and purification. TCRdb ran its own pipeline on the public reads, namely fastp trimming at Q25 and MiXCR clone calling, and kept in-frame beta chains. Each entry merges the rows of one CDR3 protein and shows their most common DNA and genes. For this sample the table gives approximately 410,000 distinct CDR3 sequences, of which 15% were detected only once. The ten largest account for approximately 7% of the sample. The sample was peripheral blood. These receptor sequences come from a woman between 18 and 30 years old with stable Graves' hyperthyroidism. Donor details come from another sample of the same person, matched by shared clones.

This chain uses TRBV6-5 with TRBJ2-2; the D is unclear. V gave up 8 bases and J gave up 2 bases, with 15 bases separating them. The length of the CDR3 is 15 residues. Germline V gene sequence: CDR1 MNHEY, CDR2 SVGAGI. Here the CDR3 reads CASRYWARNTGELFF. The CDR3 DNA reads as TGTGCCAGCCGCTACTGGGCCCGCAACACCGGGGAGCTGTTTTTT.

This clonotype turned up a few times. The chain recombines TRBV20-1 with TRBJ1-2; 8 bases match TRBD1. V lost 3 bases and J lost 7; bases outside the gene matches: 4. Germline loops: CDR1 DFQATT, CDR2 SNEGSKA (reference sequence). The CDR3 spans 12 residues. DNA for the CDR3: TGCAGTGCTAGGCAGGGGGCTTTTGGCTACACCTTC. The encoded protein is CSARQGAFGYTF.

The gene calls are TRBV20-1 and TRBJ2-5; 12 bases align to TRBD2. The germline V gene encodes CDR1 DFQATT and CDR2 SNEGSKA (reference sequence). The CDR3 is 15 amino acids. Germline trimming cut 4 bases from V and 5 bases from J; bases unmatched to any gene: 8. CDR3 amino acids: CSATWTSGAGETQYF. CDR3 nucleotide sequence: TGCAGTGCTACCTGGACTAGCGGGGCCGGGGAGACCCAGTACTTC.

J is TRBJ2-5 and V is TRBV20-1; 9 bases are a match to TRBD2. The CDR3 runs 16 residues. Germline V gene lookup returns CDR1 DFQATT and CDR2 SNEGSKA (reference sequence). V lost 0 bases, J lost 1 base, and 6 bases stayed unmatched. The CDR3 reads CSARDLLAGTQETQYF. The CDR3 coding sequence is TGCAGTGCTAGAGATTTACTAGCGGGCACCCAAGAGACCCAGTACTTC.

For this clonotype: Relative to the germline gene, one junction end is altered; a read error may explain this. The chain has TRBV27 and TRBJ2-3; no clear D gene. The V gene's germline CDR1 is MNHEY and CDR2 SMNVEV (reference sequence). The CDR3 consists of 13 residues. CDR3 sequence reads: CASSISRTDTQYF. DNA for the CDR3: TGTGCCAGCAGTATATCGAGGACAGATACGCAGTATTTT.

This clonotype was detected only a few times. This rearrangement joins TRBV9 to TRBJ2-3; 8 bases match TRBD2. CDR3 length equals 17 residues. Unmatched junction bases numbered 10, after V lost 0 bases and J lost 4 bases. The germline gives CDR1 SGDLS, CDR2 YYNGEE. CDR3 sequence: CASSVESSGGFADTQYF. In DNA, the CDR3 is TGTGCCAGCAGCGTAGAATCAAGCGGGGGCTTTGCAGATACGCAGTATTTT. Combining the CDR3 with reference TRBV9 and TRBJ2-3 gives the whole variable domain DSGVTQTPKHLITATGQRVTLRCSPRSGDLSVYWYQQSLDQGLQFLIQYYNGEERAKGNILERFSAQQFPDLHSELNLSSLELGDSALYFCASSVESSGGFADTQYFGPGTRLTVL.

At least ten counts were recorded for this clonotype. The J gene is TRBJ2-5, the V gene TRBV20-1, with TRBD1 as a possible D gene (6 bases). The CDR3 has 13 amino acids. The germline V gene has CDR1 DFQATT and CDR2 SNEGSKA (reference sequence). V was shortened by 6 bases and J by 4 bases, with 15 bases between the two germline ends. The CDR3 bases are TGCAGTGCCGGCCCAGGGGTGGTAGAGACCCAGTACTTC. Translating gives CSAGPGVVETQYF.

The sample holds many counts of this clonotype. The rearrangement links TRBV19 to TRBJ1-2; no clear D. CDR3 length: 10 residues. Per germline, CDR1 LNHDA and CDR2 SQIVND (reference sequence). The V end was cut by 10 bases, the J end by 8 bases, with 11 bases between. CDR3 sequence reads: CATLPRGYTF. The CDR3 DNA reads TGTGCCACCTTGCCCAGGGGCTACACCTTC.

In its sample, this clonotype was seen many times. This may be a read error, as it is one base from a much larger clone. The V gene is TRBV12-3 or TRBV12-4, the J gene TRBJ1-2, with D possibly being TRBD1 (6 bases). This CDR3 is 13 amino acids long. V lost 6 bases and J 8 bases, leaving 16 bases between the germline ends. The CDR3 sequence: CASSSNRVDGYTF. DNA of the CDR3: TGTGCCAGCAGCTCCAACAGGGTGGACGGCTACACCTTC.